This T cell receptor beta chain was captured by sequencing in a study of CD8 T cells in ankylosing spondylitis. Points from the study as a whole: In ankylosing spondylitis patients, matched synovial fluid reportedly showed significant enrichment of disease-linked clones.

With 6 bases removed from V and 4 bases from J, the gap between germline ends came to 15 bases. This CDR3 contains 15 residues. Germline-derived CDR1 and CDR2 are LGHDT and YNNKEL (reference sequence). In making TCR beta libraries, quantitative 5'-RACE with molecular barcodes was used. A single record per CDR3 protein comes from TCRdb applying MiXCR to the 5' RACE reads. The sample holds 200,000 to 300,000 distinct CDR3 sequences, around 10% seen once. This clonotype was counted many times. Its antigen remains unknown. This sequence joins TRBV3-1 and TRBJ2-2; D might be TRBD2 (6 bases). The sequence was obtained from a male donor with ankylosing spondylitis or in good health (not recorded which). What was sequenced was blood, either unsorted or a sorted T cell fraction (not recorded which). CDR3 sequence (DNA): TGTGCCAGCAGTCAGGAGGGCCGTGGCACCGGGGAGCTGTTTTTT. This codes for CASSQEGRGTGELFF.